The 30 T cell receptor beta chains reported below all come from one sample, sequenced in a study of cytomegalovirus exposure and HLA in healthy donors. PCR primers comprised 60 Vbeta and 13 Jbeta primers. Generated by immunoSEQ multiplex PCR, the TCRdb table keeps only in-frame clones and is missing some. The table lists about 150,000 clones, about four fifths of them singletons. The sequencing sample was made of PBMCs. These receptors were taken from a young man in good health and CMV-seronegative.

The rearrangement uses TRBV19 and TRBJ2-5; D not certain. The V end lost 3 bases, the J end lost 5 bases, and 4 bases lay between the germline ends. The CDR3 covers 11 residues. Germline-derived CDR1 and CDR2 are LNHDA and SQIVND (reference sequence). The CDR3 region is CASSIRETQYF. CDR3 nucleotide sequence: TGTGCCAGTAGTATTCGGGAGACCCAGTACTTC.

The V call is TRBV19, the J call TRBJ2-2; D is possibly TRBD1 (6 bases). The ends were cut back, 6 bases at V and 0 bases at J, with 17 bases in the middle. The CDR3 totals 17 residues. Germline lookup yields CDR1 LNHDA and CDR2 SQIVND (reference sequence). DNA for the CDR3: TGTGCCAGTAGACCGAACTCAGGACAGACGAACACCGGGGAGCTGTTTTTT. Encoded protein: CASRPNSGQTNTGELFF. Looking up the rest from reference TRBV19 and TRBJ2-2 gives the full variable domain: DGGITQSPKYLFRKEGQNVTLSCEQNLNHDAMYWYRQDPGQGLRLIYYSQIVNDFQKGDIAEGYSVSREKKESFPLTVTSAQKNPTAFYLCASRPNSGQTNTGELFFGEGSRLTVL.

The J gene is TRBJ2-2, the V gene TRBV27; TRBD2 is a possible D gene (6 bases). This CDR3 spans 13 amino acids. CDR1 and CDR2 from the germline V gene are MNHEY and SMNVEV (reference sequence). V shed 8 bases and J shed 7 bases, with 14 bases lying between them. The chain's CDR3 is CASAAGLIGELFF. The CDR3 DNA reads TGTGCCAGCGCTGCGGGGTTGATCGGGGAGCTGTTTTTT.

J is TRBJ1-2 and V is TRBV7-8, with no clear D. Germline lookup yields CDR1 SGHVS and CDR2 FQNEAQ. Trimming pared 4 bases from V and 7 bases from J, leaving 13 bases between. CDR3 length: 13 residues. DNA of the CDR3: TGTGCCAGCAGCTCCGAGAACCTAGGTGGCTACACCTTC. It codes for CASSSENLGGYTF.

The CDR3 is CASSLDGYNEQFF. Here the CDR3 DNA reads TGCGCCAGCAGCTTGGACGGCTACAATGAGCAGTTCTTC. The chain carries TRBV5-1 and TRBJ2-1; D unclear. V was cut by 0 bases and J by 3 bases, with 4 bases left in between. The CDR3 has 13 amino acids. The germline V gene has CDR1 SGHRS and CDR2 YFSETQ.

Turning to this clone: The junction departs from germline at one end; a sequencing error may be responsible. Here the CDR3 DNA reads TGCGCCAGCAGCGTTAGTCTCAACTCTGGGGCCAACGGCCTGACTTTC. Its translation: CASSVSLNSGANGLTF. The chain joins TRBV5-1 to TRBJ2-6; the D gene is possibly TRBD1 (5 bases). The germline V gene has CDR1 SGHRS and CDR2 YFSETQ. This CDR3 has 16 residues.

This chain joins TRBV15 and TRBJ1-1; 7 nucleotides line up with TRBD1. V was pared by 5 bases and J by 4 bases, with 7 bases of the junction left unmatched. Germline assignment: CDR1 LNHNV and CDR2 YYDKDF (reference sequence). The CDR3 length is 14 residues. The CDR3 protein is CATSLTSGGTEAFF. In DNA form, the CDR3 reads TGTGCCACCAGCTTAACCTCAGGGGGCACTGAAGCTTTCTTT.

This chain joins TRBV7-6 and TRBJ1-2, with TRBD1 matching over 10 bases. This CDR3 is 16 amino acids long. The V segment lost 1 base and the J segment 9 bases; nucleotides outside the gene matches: 11. From germline, CDR1 is SGHVS and CDR2 FNYEAQ. CDR3 region: CASSLGVLGTGERYTF. CDR3 DNA: TGTGCCAGCAGCTTAGGCGTCTTGGGGACAGGGGAGCGCTACACCTTC. The whole variable domain, remainder taken from reference TRBV7-6 and TRBJ1-2, is GAGVSQSPRYKVTKRGQDVALRCDPISGHVSLYWYRQALGQGPEFLTYFNYEAQQDKSGLPNDRFSAERPEGSISTLTIQRTEQRDSAMYRCASSLGVLGTGERYTFGSGTRLTVV.

This sequence joins TRBV2 and TRBJ1-1; D may be TRBD1 (5 bases). Germline V CDR1 and CDR2: SNHLY, FYNNEI. The CDR3 length is 13 residues. Trimming took 5 bases from V and 7 from J, leaving 14 bases between them. CDR3 in DNA: TGTGCCAGCAGTCCCGGGGGGAGGCGTGAAGCTTTCTTT. It specifies CASSPGGRREAFF.

The gene calls are TRBV19 and TRBJ2-2, with D possibly TRBD2 on 7 matching bases. CDR1 LNHDA and CDR2 SQIVND come from the germline V gene (reference sequence). V shed 10 bases and J shed 6 bases, with 21 bases lying between them. The CDR3 covers 15 residues. CDR3 DNA sequence: TGTGCCATGGGGAATAATGGCGGGGGCCCCGGGGAGCTGTTTTTT. Translation gives CAMGNNGGGPGELFF.

The CDR3 is CASSFITGIVTEAFF. For the CDR3, the DNA is TGTGCCAGCAGCTTCATTACGGGGATTGTAACTGAAGCTTTCTTT. The chain employs TRBV7-9 and TRBJ1-1; D remains unclear. Germline V lookup: CDR1 SEHNR, CDR2 FQNEAQ (reference sequence). Trimming removed 3 bases at V and 5 bases at J, with 16 bases between. The CDR3 totals 15 residues.

The chain uses TRBV27 and TRBJ1-1; D remains ambiguous. Between the trimmed V and J ends, which lost 8 bases and 4 bases, there was a span of 35 bases. CDR1 MNHEY and CDR2 SMNVEV come from the germline V gene (reference sequence). The CDR3 totals 20 residues. The CDR3 loop is CASAFLPPLGASGGGTEAFF. The CDR3 region has the DNA TGTGCCAGCGCCTTTCTTCCCCCATTGGGAGCTTCGGGAGGTGGCACTGAAGCTTTCTTT.

The V call is TRBV5-1, the J call TRBJ2-2; TRBD2 matches at 8 bases. Per germline, CDR1 SGHRS and CDR2 YFSETQ. The ends lost 2 bases at V and 3 bases at J; junction bases unmatched: 3. The CDR3 contains 15 residues. The CDR3 sequence is CASSFGGAYTGELFF. In DNA, the CDR3 is TGCGCCAGCAGCTTCGGGGGGGCGTACACCGGGGAGCTGTTTTTT. Combining the CDR3 with reference TRBV5-1 and TRBJ2-2 gives the whole variable domain KAGVTQTPRYLIKTRGQQVTLSCSPISGHRSVSWYQQTPGQGLQFLFEYFSETQRNKGNFPGRFSGRQFSNSRSEMNVSTLELGDSALYLCASSFGGAYTGELFFGEGSRLTVL.

This clone was seen once. The gene calls are TRBV27 and TRBJ2-1; 9 positions agree with TRBD2. Trimming cost V 2 bases and J 9 bases; bases outside gene matches: 11. Germline CDR1 reads MNHEY; CDR2 reads SMNVEV (reference sequence). This CDR3 spans 16 amino acids. CDR3 sequence reads: CASSLRGGGPNGEQFF. The CDR3 DNA is TGTGCCAGCAGTTTACGCGGGGGGGGACCGAACGGTGAGCAGTTCTTC.

This chain uses TRBV11-3 with TRBJ1-3, with D unresolved. Trimming shortened V by 1 base and J by 0 bases, and 7 bases separated the two germline ends. Germline V gives CDR1 SGHNT, CDR2 YENEEA. The CDR3 has 15 amino acids. The CDR3 DNA follows: TGTGCCAGCAGCTTAGGCGTTAGCTCTGGAAACACCATATATTTT. The encoded protein is CASSLGVSSGNTIYF.

Comment on this clone: Distinct nucleotide sequences in the sample also encode this CDR3. V gene TRBV6-5 combines with J gene TRBJ1-1; a weak D match, TRBD1 (6 bases). The germline gives CDR1 MNHEY, CDR2 SVGAGI. This CDR3 contains 13 residues. The V gene lost 9 bases and the J gene lost 0 bases, with 11 bases spanning the gap. CDR3 in DNA: TGTGCCAGTCGAAGGGGGTTGAACACTGAAGCTTTCTTT. Translated: CASRRGLNTEAFF.

The rearrangement links TRBV9 to TRBJ2-5; D unresolved. In germline, CDR1 is SGDLS, CDR2 YYNGEE. The CDR3 extends over 13 amino acids. V was clipped by 1 base and J by 1 base, with 5 bases between them. The CDR3: CASSVRSQETQYF. The CDR3 nucleotides are TGTGCCAGCAGCGTAAGGAGCCAAGAGACCCAGTACTTC.

This clone was recorded only once. The chain couples TRBV9 to TRBJ1-6, with TRBD1 as a possible D gene (6 bases). The CDR3 loop spans 15 amino acids. The germline CDR1 and CDR2 sequences are SGDLS and YYNGEE. Trimming took off 0 bases at V and 7 bases at J, with 11 bases between the two ends. In nucleotides, the CDR3 is TGTGCCAGCAGCGTAGAGCAGGGGTTGAATTCACCCCTCCACTTT. This gives the protein CASSVEQGLNSPLHF.

The chain is built from TRBV5-1 and TRBJ2-1; 10 bases match TRBD2. Trimming cost V 4 bases and J 7 bases; bases outside gene matches: 8. Germline loops: CDR1 SGHRS, CDR2 YFSETQ. The CDR3 has 15 amino acids. CDR3: CASSAGTSEGNEQFF. The CDR3, as DNA: TGCGCCAGCAGCGCCGGGACTAGCGAAGGTAATGAGCAGTTCTTC.

V is TRBV11-2 and J is TRBJ1-2; weak D call: TRBD1 (5 bases). V gave up 4 bases and J gave up 6 bases, with 9 bases separating them. This CDR3 spans 12 amino acids. The germline V gene encodes CDR1 SGHAT and CDR2 FQNNGV. The CDR3, as DNA: TGTGCCAGCAGCTGGGAAGGGGATGGCTACACCTTC. Its translation is CASSWEGDGYTF.

The chain carries TRBV19 and TRBJ2-5; TRBD2 agrees at 8 bases. The CDR3 is made up of 17 amino acids. Looked up from germline, CDR1 is LNHDA and CDR2 is SQIVND (reference sequence). The trim removed 5 bases at V and 5 bases at J, leaving 16 bases unmatched. CDR3 loop: CASSLGLVIGGRETQYF. CDR3 nucleotide sequence: TGTGCCAGTAGTCTGGGACTAGTAATAGGAGGGAGGGAGACCCAGTACTTC.

The chain couples TRBV27 to TRBJ1-6; D is unclear. The CDR3 runs 15 residues. The V end lost 5 bases, the J end lost 3 bases, and 11 bases lay between the germline ends. The germline V gene encodes CDR1 MNHEY and CDR2 SMNVEV (reference sequence). This CDR3 reads CASSPRTVYNSPLHF. Here the CDR3 DNA reads TGTGCCAGCAGTCCTCGAACAGTCTATAATTCACCCCTCCACTTT.

The chain has TRBV7-9 and TRBJ2-7, with 8 bases that match TRBD1. The CDR3 length is 13 residues. The germline CDR1 and CDR2 sequences are SEHNR and FQNEAQ (reference sequence). CDR3 sequence: CSSSLPFGTGQYV. The CDR3 DNA reads as TGTTCCAGCAGTTTGCCGTTCGGGACAGGACAGTACGTC.

The chain carries TRBV14 and TRBJ2-7; TRBD1 matches 11 bases. Germline V lookup: CDR1 SGHDN, CDR2 FVKESK. V was clipped by 0 bases and J by 6 bases; unmatched bases: 7. The CDR3 is made up of 16 amino acids. CDR3 amino acids: CASSQDPGQGAFEQYF. The DNA for the CDR3 is TGTGCCAGCAGCCAAGACCCTGGACAGGGGGCCTTCGAGCAGTACTTC.

This clone was recorded once. The chain carries TRBV18 and TRBJ1-3; a possible D gene is TRBD1 (6 bases). The CDR3 runs to 18 residues. Trimming stripped 0 bases from V and 4 bases from J, with 19 bases between. The germline V gene encodes CDR1 KGHSH and CDR2 LQKENI. The CDR3 DNA sequence: TGTGCCAGCTCACCACCCGTCCCCGTGGGGGCGAGAGGAAACACCATATATTTT. Its translation is CASSPPVPVGARGNTIYF.

The rearrangement uses TRBV5-4 and TRBJ2-4; D perhaps matches TRBD1 (5 bases). Trimming shortened V by 2 bases and J by 1 base, and 10 bases separated the two germline ends. This CDR3 is built from 15 residues. Germline assignment: CDR1 SGHNT and CDR2 YYREEE (reference sequence). The CDR3 protein is CASSLAAGAKNIQYF. Here the CDR3 DNA reads TGTGCCAGCAGCTTAGCCGCAGGGGCCAAAAACATTCAGTACTTC. Full variable domain (rest looked up from reference TRBV5-4 and TRBJ2-4): ETGVTQSPTHLIKTRGQQVTLRCSSQSGHNTVSWYQQALGQGPQFIFQYYREEENGRGNFPPRFSGLQFPNYSSELNVNALELDDSALYLCASSLAAGAKNIQYFGAGTRLSVL.

The chain uses TRBV29-1 and TRBJ2-3; 7 nucleotides align to TRBD1. J gave up 1 base and V 6 bases, and 4 bases lay outside the gene matches. Germline V lookup: CDR1 SQVTM, CDR2 ANQGSEA. The CDR3 length is 13 residues. The CDR3 sequence: CSVTGQGTDTQYF. The DNA for the CDR3 is TGCAGCGTCACAGGACAGGGCACAGATACGCAGTATTTT.

To note about this clone: The same CDR3 can be traced to other DNA sequences in this sample. The V and J genes are TRBV28 and TRBJ2-2, with a tentative D call TRBD2 (6 bases). From germline, CDR1 is MDHEN and CDR2 SYDVKM. V lost 9 bases and J 1 base, leaving 18 bases between the germline ends. The CDR3 runs 16 residues. The CDR3 loop is CASHTGDVLNTGELFF. The CDR3, as DNA: TGTGCCAGTCATACGGGGGACGTATTGAACACCGGGGAGCTGTTTTTT.

The sample holds a few counts of this clone. The J gene is TRBJ1-2, the V gene TRBV7-9; a possible D gene is TRBD1 (6 bases). The CDR3 loop spans 13 amino acids. CDR1 is SEHNR and CDR2 is FQNEAQ in the germline V gene (reference sequence). The V and J ends lost 3 bases and 4 bases respectively, with 9 bases between them. For the CDR3, the DNA is TGTGCCAGCAGCTTCGGGACAAGCTATGGCTACACCTTC. Amino acids: CASSFGTSYGYTF.

The genes are TRBV10-3 and TRBJ2-5; D unclear. The V end was cut by 4 bases, the J end by 0 bases, with 6 bases between. The CDR3 extends over 13 amino acids. Germline values: CDR1 ENHRY, CDR2 SYGVKD. In nucleotides, the CDR3 is TGTGCCATCAGTGCCCCAAACCAAGAGACCCAGTACTTC. It translates to CAISAPNQETQYF.